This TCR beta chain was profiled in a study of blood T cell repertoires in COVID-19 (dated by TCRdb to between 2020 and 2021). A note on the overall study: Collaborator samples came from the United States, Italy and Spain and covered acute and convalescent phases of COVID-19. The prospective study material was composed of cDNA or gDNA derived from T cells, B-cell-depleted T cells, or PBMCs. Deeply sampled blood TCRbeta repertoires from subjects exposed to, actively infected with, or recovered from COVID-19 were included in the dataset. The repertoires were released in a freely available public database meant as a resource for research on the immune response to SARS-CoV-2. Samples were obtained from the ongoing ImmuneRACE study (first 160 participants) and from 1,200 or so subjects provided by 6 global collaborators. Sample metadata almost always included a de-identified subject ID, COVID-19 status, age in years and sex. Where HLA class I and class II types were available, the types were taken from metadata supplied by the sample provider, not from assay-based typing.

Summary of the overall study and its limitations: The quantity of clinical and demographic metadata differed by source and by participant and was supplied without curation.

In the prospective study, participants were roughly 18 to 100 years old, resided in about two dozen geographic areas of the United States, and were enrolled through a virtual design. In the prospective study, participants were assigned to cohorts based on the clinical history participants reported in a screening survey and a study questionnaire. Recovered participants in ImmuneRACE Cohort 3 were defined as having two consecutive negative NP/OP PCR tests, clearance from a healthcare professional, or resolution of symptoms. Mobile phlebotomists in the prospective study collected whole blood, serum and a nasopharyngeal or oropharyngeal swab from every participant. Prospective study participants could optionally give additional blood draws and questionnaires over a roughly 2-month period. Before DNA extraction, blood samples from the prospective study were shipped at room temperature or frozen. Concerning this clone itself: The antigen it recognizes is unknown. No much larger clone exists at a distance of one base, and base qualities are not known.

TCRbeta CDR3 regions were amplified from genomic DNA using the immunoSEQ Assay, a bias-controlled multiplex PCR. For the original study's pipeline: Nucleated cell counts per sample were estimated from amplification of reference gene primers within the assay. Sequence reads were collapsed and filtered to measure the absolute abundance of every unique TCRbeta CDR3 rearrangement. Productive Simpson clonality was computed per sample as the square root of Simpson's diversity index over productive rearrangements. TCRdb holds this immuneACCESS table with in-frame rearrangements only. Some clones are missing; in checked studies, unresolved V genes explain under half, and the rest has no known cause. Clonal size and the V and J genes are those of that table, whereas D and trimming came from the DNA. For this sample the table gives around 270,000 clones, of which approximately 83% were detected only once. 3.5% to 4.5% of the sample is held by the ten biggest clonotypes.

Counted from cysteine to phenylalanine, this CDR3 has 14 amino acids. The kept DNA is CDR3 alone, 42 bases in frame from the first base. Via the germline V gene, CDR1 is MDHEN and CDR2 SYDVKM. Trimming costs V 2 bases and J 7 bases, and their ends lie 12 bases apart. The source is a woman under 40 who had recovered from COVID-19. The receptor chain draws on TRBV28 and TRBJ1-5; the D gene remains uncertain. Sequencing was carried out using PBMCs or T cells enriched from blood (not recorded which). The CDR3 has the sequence CASSLGRTNQPQHF. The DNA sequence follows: TGTGCCAGCAGTTTAGGCAGGACTAACCAGCCCCAGCATTTT. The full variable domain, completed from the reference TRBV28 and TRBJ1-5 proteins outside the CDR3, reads DVKVTQSSRYLVKRTGEKVFLECVQDMDHENMFWYRQDPGLGLRLIYFSYDVKMKEKGDIPEGYSVSREKKERFSLILESASTNQTSMYLCASSLGRTNQPQHFGDGTRLSIL.